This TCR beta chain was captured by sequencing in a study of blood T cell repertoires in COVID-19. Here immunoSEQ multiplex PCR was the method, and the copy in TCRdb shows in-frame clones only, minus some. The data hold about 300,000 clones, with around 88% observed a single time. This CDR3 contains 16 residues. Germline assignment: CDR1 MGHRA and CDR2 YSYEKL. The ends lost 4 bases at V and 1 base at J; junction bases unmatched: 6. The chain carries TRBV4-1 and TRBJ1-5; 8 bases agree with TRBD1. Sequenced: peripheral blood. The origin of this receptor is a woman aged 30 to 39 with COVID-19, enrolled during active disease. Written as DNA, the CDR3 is TGCGCCAGCAGCCCACGGACAGGGTGGAGCAATCAGCCCCAGCATTTT. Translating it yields CASSPRTGWSNQPQHF.